Listed here are 13 T cell receptor beta chains from one sample, sequenced in a study of control samples from healthy donors and cancer patients. Generated by immunoSEQ multiplex PCR, the TCRdb table keeps only in-frame clones and is missing some. This table has about 110,000 clones, roughly 79% appearing once. Sequenced input: blood. All receptors derive from a man aged 18-30 years in good health.

This clone has just one count. The chain uses TRBV5-6 and TRBJ1-4; tentatively, D is TRBD1 (5 bases). Germline values: CDR1 SGHDT, CDR2 YYEEEE. Trimming pared 4 bases from V and 8 bases from J, leaving 18 bases between. The CDR3 consists of 15 residues. DNA of the CDR3: TGTGCCAGCAGCCCCGGGGCGTATGCCAGAGAAAAACTGTTTTTT. Protein sequence: CASSPGAYAREKLFF.

J is TRBJ1-2 and V is TRBV19, with 7 bases matching TRBD1. The CDR3 totals 15 residues. V shed 7 bases and J 3 bases; nucleotides not matched to a gene: 11. Germline lookup yields CDR1 LNHDA and CDR2 SQIVND (reference sequence). The CDR3 DNA reads as TGTGCCAGTAACGCAGGCCAGGGGGACTACTATGGCTACACCTTC. It encodes CASNAGQGDYYGYTF.

The gene calls are TRBV5-4 and TRBJ1-4; D is unclear. The germline V and J ends were trimmed by 5 bases and 2 bases, with 10 bases remaining between them. Per the germline V gene, CDR1 is SGHNT and CDR2 is YYREEE (reference sequence). The CDR3 runs 14 residues. CDR3 nucleotide sequence: TGTGCCAGCAGAGGAGGGCTCACTAATGAAAAACTGTTTTTT. Protein sequence: CASRGGLTNEKLFF.

The V call is TRBV21-1, the J call TRBJ1-1; the D call TRBD1 from the table was never checked on the DNA. TRBV21-1 is classified as a pseudogene. There are 17 residues in the CDR3. CDR3 bases: TGTGCCAGCAGCAAAGGCATCTTAGGGGGCATGAACACTGAAGCTTTCTTT. Its translation: CASSKGILGGMNTEAFF.

The chain links TRBV11-2 to TRBJ1-2; D remains ambiguous. This CDR3 has 15 residues. V shed 0 bases and J shed 5 bases, with 13 bases lying between them. Germline V gene lookup returns CDR1 SGHAT and CDR2 FQNNGV. The CDR3 DNA reads TGTGCCAGCAGCTTAGACCGAAACCCGAAATATGGCTACACCTTC. As protein: CASSLDRNPKYGYTF.

The chain joins TRBV19 to TRBJ2-2; the D gene is possibly TRBD1 (5 bases). Trimming removed 5 bases at V and 11 bases at J, with 18 bases between. CDR1 and CDR2 (germline): LNHDA, SQIVND (reference sequence). The CDR3 is 14 amino acids. The CDR3 here is CASSPHRSEGELFF. DNA of the CDR3: TGTGCCAGTAGTCCCCACAGGTCCGAAGGAGAGCTGTTTTTT.

This clone appeared a few times. CDR3: CAWRGSGVNNSPLHF. The CDR3 nucleotides read TGTGCCTGGAGGGGTTCGGGGGTTAATAATTCACCCCTCCACTTT. The chain couples TRBV30 to TRBJ1-6, with D perhaps TRBD1 (5 bases). Germline V lookup: CDR1 GTSNPN, CDR2 SVGIG (reference sequence). Trimming took off 3 bases at V and 5 bases at J, with 14 bases between the two ends. The CDR3 consists of 15 residues.

The rearrangement uses TRBV14 and TRBJ2-1; D is undetermined. This CDR3 region has 13 residues. The V end lost 4 bases, the J end lost 7 bases, and 11 bases lay between the germline ends. Per germline, CDR1 SGHDN and CDR2 FVKESK. The DNA of the CDR3 is TGTGCCAGCAGCCTCCACGGGCCAAATGAGCAGTTCTTC. Its protein is CASSLHGPNEQFF.

This clone was found once. This chain uses TRBV3-1 (or the pseudogene TRBV3-2) with TRBJ2-3; 9 nucleotides agree with TRBD1. This CDR3 is built from 17 residues. Trimming at V came to 5 bases and at J to 0 bases, leaving 9 bases not matched to a gene. The V gene's germline CDR1 is LGHDT and CDR2 YNNKEL (reference sequence). This chain's CDR3 is CASSYNRGRGSTDTQYF. CDR3 DNA sequence: TGTGCCAGCAGCTATAACAGGGGGCGCGGGAGCACAGATACGCAGTATTTT.

This clone was seen just once. The V call is TRBV10-2, the J call TRBJ2-1, with 7 bases matching TRBD1. Germline CDR1 WSHSY, CDR2 SAAADI. J lost 4 bases, V lost 4 bases, and 10 bases had no gene match. The CDR3 extends over 16 amino acids. CDR3 region: CASSGTGPLGYNEQFF. CDR3 nucleotide sequence: TGCGCCAGCAGTGGGACAGGTCCTTTGGGTTACAATGAGCAGTTCTTC.

V and J are TRBV28 and TRBJ1-1; 7 bases line up with TRBD1. Germline V gene data show CDR1 as MDHEN and CDR2 as SYDVKM. After removal of 2 bases from V and 1 base from J, the junction contained 4 bases not matched to a gene. The CDR3 spans 15 residues. DNA for the CDR3: TGTGCCAGCAGTTTAAGGGGGACAGCGAACACTGAAGCTTTCTTT. Its protein product is CASSLRGTANTEAFF.

The chain combines TRBV5-8 with TRBJ2-3; 9 bases match TRBD1. With 0 bases clipped from V and 4 bases from J, the junction kept 3 bases outside the gene matches. Germline values: CDR1 SGHTS, CDR2 YDEGEE. The CDR3 is 15 residues long. The CDR3 spells CASSLGQGGSDTQYF. In DNA form, the CDR3 reads TGTGCCAGCAGCTTGGGACAGGGGGGTTCAGATACGCAGTATTTT.

V gene TRBV4-3 combines with J gene TRBJ2-3; 7 positions match TRBD1. Trimming removed 5 bases from V and 0 bases from J; junction bases left unmatched: 5. This CDR3 comprises 15 residues. The germline gives CDR1 LGHNA, CDR2 YSLEER. The DNA of the CDR3 is TGCGCCAGCAGCTACCGGGACAGTAGCACAGATACGCAGTATTTT. This translates into CASSYRDSSTDTQYF.